The subject of this entry is one TCR beta chain. Between the trimmed V and J ends, which lost 4 bases and 5 bases, there was a span of 20 bases. This CDR3 spans 16 amino acids. Per the germline V gene, CDR1 is LNHDA and CDR2 is SQIVND (reference sequence). The authors divided CD4+ cells into CD45RA+ naive and CD45RA-negative memory subsets. This specimen belongs to a study of shared clonotypes between healthy human individuals. Study at large: CD8 memory received one plate per donor, CD8 naive two, CD4 memory three and CD4 naive three.

How the authors handled the data: Filtering was not the same, since immunoSEQ gave junction-only sequences without quality scores. Generated by immunoSEQ multiplex PCR, the TCRdb table keeps only in-frame clones and is missing some. V, J and clone size are taken as reported in that table, and D and trimming were inferred from the DNA itself. The table includes a few million clones, more than 80% detected once. The TCR originated in a man younger than 35 in good health. Some clones in this sample may be carry-over from other donors' samples. V and J are TRBV19 and TRBJ2-5; D gene unclear. The specimen sequenced was naive CD4+ T cells from PBMCs. The subset here: CD45RA+ positively selected. The CDR3 coding sequence is TGTGCCAGTAGTAGACCACGGCCAGGCTGGCCGGAGACCCAGTACTTC. This encodes CASSRPRPGWPETQYF.